Below, 21 T cell receptor beta chains from the same sample are listed, as sequenced in a study of T cells after yellow fever vaccination. Each CDR3 protein gets one entry after TCRdb re-called the 5' RACE reads with MiXCR. The sample holds under 350,000 distinct CDR3 sequences, roughly 3.9% seen once. This specimen was PBMCs, taken 5 days after the yellow fever booster vaccination. Every receptor here comes from a man aged 18 to 35 who received the YFV17D yellow fever vaccine.

This clonotype was observed at least ten times. The rearrangement links TRBV6-1 to TRBJ1-2, with D tentatively TRBD1 (5 bases). CDR3 length equals 15 residues. The V gene lost 0 bases and the J gene lost 8 bases, with 16 bases spanning the gap. Germline CDR1 is MNHNS and CDR2 is SASEGT. The CDR3 reads CASSEASRVASGYTF. For the CDR3, the DNA is TGTGCCAGCAGTGAAGCGTCCAGGGTCGCTTCGGGCTACACCTTC.

This clonotype has a handful of counts. The chain employs TRBV5-5 and TRBJ1-6; D might be TRBD1 (5 bases). V was cut by 5 bases and J by 12 bases, with 18 bases left in between. The germline CDR1 and CDR2 sequences are SGHKS and YYEKEE (reference sequence). CDR3 length: 14 residues. CDR3 in amino acids: CASSWGRPGIPLHF. CDR3 in DNA: TGTGCCAGCAGTTGGGGACGGCCTGGGATACCCCTCCACTTT.

In this sample, this clonotype turned up a few times. The V and J genes are TRBV19 and TRBJ1-3, with D unresolved. This CDR3 contains 16 residues. From germline, CDR1 is LNHDA and CDR2 SQIVND (reference sequence). Trimming removed 4 bases at V and 0 bases at J, with 13 bases between. CDR3 protein: CASSNGRTDSGNTIYF. In nucleotides, the CDR3 is TGTGCCAGTAGTAACGGGAGAACCGACTCTGGAAACACCATATATTTT.

The chain couples TRBV7-3 to TRBJ2-3; TRBD2 matches 7 bases. The CDR3 is 13 residues long. V lost 0 bases, J lost 9 bases, and 3 bases stayed unmatched. Germline CDR1 and CDR2: SGHTA and FQGTGA. This CDR3 reads CASSLTPGGTQYF. CDR3 nucleotide sequence: TGTGCCAGCAGCTTAACCCCCGGGGGGACGCAGTATTTT.

This clonotype was recorded a few times. The genes are TRBV30 and TRBJ2-7, with 8 nucleotides matching TRBD1. The germline CDR1 and CDR2 sequences are GTSNPN and SVGIG (reference sequence). J gave up 2 bases and V 3 bases, and 9 bases lay outside the gene matches. The CDR3 is 15 residues long. The CDR3 spells CAWRTRTGSAYEQYF. In nucleotides, the CDR3 is TGTGCCTGGAGAACTCGGACAGGGAGTGCCTACGAGCAGTACTTC.

A few counts support this clonotype. J is TRBJ1-1 and V is TRBV5-6; D unresolved. The germline gives CDR1 SGHDT, CDR2 YYEEEE. The CDR3 loop spans 13 amino acids. V was pared by 2 bases and J by 3 bases, with 8 bases between. In nucleotides, the CDR3 is TGTGCCAGCAGCTTTACAATTTACACTGAAGCTTTCTTT. The encoded protein is CASSFTIYTEAFF.

This clonotype was seen many times. This chain joins TRBV7-9 and TRBJ2-1; 10 bases align to TRBD1. The CDR3 has 15 residues. CDR1 SEHNR and CDR2 FQNEAQ come from the germline V gene (reference sequence). Trimming cost V 6 bases and J 5 bases; bases outside gene matches: 7. CDR3 sequence (DNA): TGTGCCAGCAGTTGGACAGGGGGTACCAACAATGAGCAGTTCTTC. It codes for CASSWTGGTNNEQFF.

The table lists this clonotype with many counts. The chain joins TRBV5-6 to TRBJ2-7; D is uncertain. The CDR3 totals 13 residues. Germline assignment: CDR1 SGHDT and CDR2 YYEEEE. The V end lost 4 bases, the J end lost 6 bases, and 14 bases lay between the germline ends. The DNA of the CDR3 is TGTGCCAGCAGCCGGAACCGGGTGGGCGAGCAGTACGTC. It translates to CASSRNRVGEQYV.

This clonotype was seen more than once but under ten times. This CDR3 reads CASSFLSLASETQYF. CDR3 nucleotides: TGTGCCAGCAGCTTTCTCTCGTTGGCCTCAGAGACCCAGTACTTC. This chain joins TRBV7-9 and TRBJ2-5; unclear D gene. The CDR3 is 15 residues long. Trimming removed 3 bases at V and 4 bases at J, with 15 bases between. CDR1 and CDR2 (germline): SEHNR, FQNEAQ (reference sequence).

This clonotype was picked up a small number of times. V gene TRBV20-1 combines with J gene TRBJ2-7; D remains ambiguous. V was cut by 6 bases and J by 3 bases, with 18 bases left in between. The germline gives CDR1 DFQATT, CDR2 SNEGSKA (reference sequence). The CDR3 extends over 14 amino acids. The CDR3 DNA reads TGCAGTGCCCCGTTATCAGAGAATCGCTACGAGCAGTACTTC. Its protein is CSAPLSENRYEQYF.

This clonotype was counted between two and nine times. At one boundary the junction diverges from the germline segment, which might be a read error. The V gene is TRBV7-7, the J gene TRBJ2-1, with unresolved D. Per the germline V gene, CDR1 is SSHAT and CDR2 is FNYEAQ (reference sequence). The CDR3 totals 15 residues. CDR3 loop: CASSQRPGSYNEQFF. The DNA of the CDR3 is TGTGCTAGCAGCCAGCGCCCCGGGTCCTACAATGAGCAGTTCTTC. Together with reference TRBV7-7 and TRBJ2-1, the CDR3 gives the full variable domain: GAGVSQSPRYKVTKRGQDVTLRCDPISSHATLYWYQQALGQGPEFLTYFNYEAQPDKSGLPSDRFSAERPEGSISTLTIQRTEQRDSAMYRCASSQRPGSYNEQFFGPGTRLTVL.

This clonotype occurred a few times. The chain links TRBV7-3 to TRBJ2-7, with 13 bases fitting TRBD2. V shed 4 bases, J shed 5 bases, and the junction held 2 bases outside the gene matches. Germline loops: CDR1 SGHTA, CDR2 FQGTGA. This CDR3 spans 14 amino acids. CDR3 region: CASSWTSGGHEQYV. DNA of the CDR3: TGTGCCAGCAGCTGGACTAGCGGGGGTCACGAGCAGTACGTC.

The chain combines TRBV20-1 with TRBJ1-4; 7 bases map to TRBD1. Germline V gives CDR1 DFQATT, CDR2 SNEGSKA (reference sequence). The CDR3 spans 12 residues. The CDR3 loop is CSPRQGGEKLFF. The DNA of the CDR3 is TGCAGCCCGAGACAGGGAGGTGAAAAACTGTTTTTT.

This clonotype was counted many times. In DNA, the CDR3 is TGTGCCAGCAGTTACAGGGCTAAACAGCCCCAGCATTTT. This gives the protein CASSYRAKQPQHF. J is TRBJ1-5 and V is TRBV6-5; D is undetermined. V was trimmed by 2 bases and J by 7 bases, leaving 9 bases between them. This CDR3 is 13 amino acids long. From germline, CDR1 is MNHEY and CDR2 SVGAGI.

This clonotype was seen repeatedly, ten times or more. The V and J genes are TRBV7-6 and TRBJ2-5; TRBD2 matches at 8 bases. In germline, CDR1 is SGHVS, CDR2 FNYEAQ. This CDR3 spans 13 amino acids. J gave up 5 bases and V 5 bases, and 4 bases lay outside the gene matches. In DNA, the CDR3 is TGTGCCAGCAGCGGGACTAGGATGGAGACCCAGTACTTC. Protein product: CASSGTRMETQYF.

This clonotype was picked up many times. The CDR3 DNA follows: TGCAGTGCTCCCGACGGATTTAGCAATCAGCCCCAGCATTTT. This codes for CSAPDGFSNQPQHF. The chain links TRBV20-1 to TRBJ1-5, with unresolved D. Trimming removed 5 bases at V and 0 bases at J, with 11 bases between. Germline V lookup: CDR1 DFQATT, CDR2 SNEGSKA (reference sequence). The CDR3 length is 14 residues.

The rearrangement joins TRBV7-8 to TRBJ2-6; D not resolved. The ends were cut back, 1 base at V and 0 bases at J, with 10 bases in the middle. CDR1 and CDR2 from the germline V gene are SGHVS and FQNEAQ. The CDR3 has 17 amino acids. CDR3 amino acids: CASSLVEPDSGANVLTF. In DNA form, the CDR3 reads TGTGCCAGCAGCTTAGTTGAGCCTGACTCTGGGGCCAACGTCCTGACTTTC.

This chain uses TRBV6-5 with TRBJ1-1; no definite D call. This CDR3 is built from 13 residues. V was pared by 2 bases and J by 7 bases, with 11 bases between. In germline, CDR1 is MNHEY, CDR2 SVGAGI. The DNA of the CDR3 is TGTGCCAGCAGTTACGACTGGTCTCGTGAAGCTTTCTTT. This codes for CASSYDWSREAFF.

This chain connects TRBV29-1 to TRBJ1-1, with D unclear. Per the germline V gene, CDR1 is SQVTM and CDR2 is ANQGSEA. Trimming stripped 2 bases from V and 5 bases from J, with 15 bases between. The CDR3 runs 14 residues. The CDR3 protein is CSVEIISRATEAFF. CDR3 sequence (DNA): TGCAGCGTTGAAATCATCTCGAGGGCGACTGAAGCTTTCTTT.

This clonotype was counted ten times or more. V gene TRBV7-9 combines with J gene TRBJ2-2, with D uncertain. This CDR3 spans 15 amino acids. Trimming cost V 3 bases and J 0 bases, with 8 bases left between them. CDR1 and CDR2 (germline): SEHNR, FQNEAQ (reference sequence). The CDR3 spells CASSFRQANTGELFF. In DNA form, the CDR3 reads TGTGCCAGCAGCTTTCGGCAAGCGAACACCGGGGAGCTGTTTTTT.

This clonotype turned up a few times. The chain uses TRBV4-2 and TRBJ2-7, with a possible D match to TRBD1 (5 bases). Germline assignment: CDR1 LGHNA and CDR2 YNFKEQ. The germline V and J ends were trimmed by 1 base and 3 bases, with 13 bases remaining between them. CDR3 size: 15 residues. CDR3 nucleotides: TGTGCCAGCAGCCAAGTGGTGGGCAGGGTCTACGAGCAGTACGTC. Residues: CASSQVVGRVYEQYV.